The source of this T cell receptor (beta chain) is a study of T cell changes during pregnancy in multiple sclerosis. V shed 5 bases and J 5 bases; nucleotides not matched to a gene: 2. Germline CDR1 and CDR2: ENHRY and SYGVKD. The CDR3 length is 14 residues. Clones were sequenced by immunoSEQ multiplex PCR, and TCRdb holds only the in-frame ones, with some missing. This sample has around 110,000 clones; roughly nine tenths occur once, and the top ten carry 1.6%. The J gene is TRBJ2-1, the V gene TRBV10-3; TRBD2 aligns across 11 bases. Material: peripheral blood, obtained before pregnancy. The receptor comes from a female donor with multiple sclerosis, enrolled in a pregnancy study. The CDR3 loop reads CAISLLAGDNEQFF. As DNA, the CDR3 is TGTGCCATCAGTCTACTAGCGGGAGACAATGAGCAGTTCTTC.